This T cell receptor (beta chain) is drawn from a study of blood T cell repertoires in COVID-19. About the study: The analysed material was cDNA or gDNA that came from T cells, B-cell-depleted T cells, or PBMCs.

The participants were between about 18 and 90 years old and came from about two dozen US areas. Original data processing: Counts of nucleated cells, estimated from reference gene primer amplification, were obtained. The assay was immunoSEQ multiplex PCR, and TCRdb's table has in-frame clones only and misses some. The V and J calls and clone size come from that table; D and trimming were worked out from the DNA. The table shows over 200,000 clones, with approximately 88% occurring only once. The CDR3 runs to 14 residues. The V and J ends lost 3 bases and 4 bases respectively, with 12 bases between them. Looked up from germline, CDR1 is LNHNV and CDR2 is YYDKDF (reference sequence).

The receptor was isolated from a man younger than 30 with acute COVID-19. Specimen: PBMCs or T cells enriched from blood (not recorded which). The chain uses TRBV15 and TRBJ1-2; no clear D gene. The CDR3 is CATSRSAGAYGYTF. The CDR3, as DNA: TGTGCCACCAGCAGGTCCGCGGGTGCCTATGGCTACACCTTC.